The 24 T cell receptor beta chains listed next were all sequenced from one sample in a study of molecular identifiers for immune sequencing clone quantification. Each CDR3 protein gets one entry after TCRdb re-called the PCR reads with MiXCR. The table lists 15,000 to 20,000 distinct CDR3 sequences, around 23% of them singletons. The sequenced sample was naive CD8+ T cells from blood, with Jurkat cell RNA spiked in. Subset defined: FACS-sorted CD8+CD4-CCR7+CD45RA+ naive T cells. All receptors derive from a human donor in good health. Some libraries in this study had Jurkat cell RNA spiked in.

This chain links TRBV6-6 with TRBJ2-7; D call uncertain. The germline V gene encodes CDR1 MNHNY and CDR2 SVGAGI (reference sequence). This CDR3 spans 13 amino acids. The V end lost 6 bases, the J end lost 4 bases, and 13 bases lay between the germline ends. The CDR3 reads CASSWDRLYEQYF. For the CDR3, the DNA is TGTGCCAGCAGCTGGGATCGATTGTACGAGCAGTACTTC.

The chain employs TRBV12-3 or TRBV12-4 and TRBJ1-2, with TRBD1 as a possible D gene (5 bases). This CDR3 comprises 13 residues. Trimming took off 6 bases at V and 10 bases at J, with 18 bases between the two ends. The CDR3 DNA sequence: TGTGCCAGCAGCCTCCGGACAAACTCCGACTACACCTTC. This sequence encodes CASSLRTNSDYTF.

V usage is TRBV28 and J usage is TRBJ2-1; D perhaps matches TRBD2 (6 bases). Germline CDR1 and CDR2: MDHEN and SYDVKM. The CDR3 covers 15 residues. V lost 7 bases and J 0 bases, leaving 13 bases between the germline ends. The CDR3 nucleotides read TGTGCCAGCAACGGGGGTATGAGCTCCTACAATGAGCAGTTCTTC. This codes for CASNGGMSSYNEQFF.

This clonotype was counted at least ten times. The V gene is TRBV7-9, the J gene TRBJ2-5, with 11 bases matching TRBD2. Looked up from germline, CDR1 is SEHNR and CDR2 is FQNEAQ (reference sequence). The trim removed 5 bases at V and 5 bases at J, leaving 10 bases unmatched. The CDR3 has 16 amino acids. CDR3 sequence (DNA): TGTGCCAGCAGCCTACGACTAGCGGGGCCGGGGGAGACCCAGTACTTC. This translates into CASSLRLAGPGETQYF.

In DNA, the CDR3 is TGTGCCAGCAGCCCTCGGACAGAACGGGTGGCCACTGAAGCTTTCTTT. This codes for CASSPRTERVATEAFF. The gene calls are TRBV14 and TRBJ1-1, with D possibly being TRBD1 (6 bases). Germline V CDR1 and CDR2: SGHDN, FVKESK. The CDR3 is made up of 16 amino acids. Trimming removed 4 bases from V and 4 bases from J, with 19 bases in between.

This clonotype was seen repeatedly, ten times or more. The chain couples TRBV27 to TRBJ2-3; unclear D gene. Trimming removed 3 bases from V and 0 bases from J, with 10 bases in between. Per germline, CDR1 MNHEY and CDR2 SMNVEV (reference sequence). The CDR3 is 15 amino acids. The CDR3 here is CASSFGQTSTDTQYF. The CDR3 coding sequence is TGTGCCAGCAGTTTTGGGCAGACTAGCACAGATACGCAGTATTTT.

In this sample, this clonotype turned up many times. The chain has TRBV28 and TRBJ2-5; no definite D call. The CDR3 length is 14 residues. Germline-derived CDR1 and CDR2 are MDHEN and SYDVKM. V was trimmed by 4 bases and J by 5 bases, leaving 14 bases between them. CDR3 bases: TGTGCCAGCAGTTGGCCCCGGGCTATTGAGACCCAGTACTTC. As protein: CASSWPRAIETQYF.

This clonotype was found many times. The rearrangement links TRBV20-1 to TRBJ2-7, with a tentative D call TRBD1 (5 bases). Germline values: CDR1 DFQATT, CDR2 SNEGSKA (reference sequence). This CDR3 spans 13 amino acids. V was clipped by 3 bases and J by 2 bases, with 11 bases between them. This CDR3 is CSASQDRPYEQYF. The CDR3 coding sequence is TGCAGTGCTAGTCAAGACAGACCCTACGAGCAGTACTTC.

The chain carries TRBV4-1 and TRBJ2-1; the D gene is possibly TRBD2 (6 bases). Trimming took 0 bases from V and 4 from J, leaving 16 bases between them. There are 17 residues in the CDR3. Germline values: CDR1 MGHRA, CDR2 YSYEKL. In DNA, the CDR3 is TGCGCCAGCAGCCAAGATGGCGGGACTGGGTTTTACAATGAGCAGTTCTTC. This translates into CASSQDGGTGFYNEQFF.

In its sample, this clonotype is medium-sized (0.01 to 0.1%). The chain uses TRBV9 and TRBJ2-1; D not resolved. Germline CDR1 reads SGDLS; CDR2 reads YYNGEE. This CDR3 has 13 amino acids. V lost 0 bases to trimming and J lost 8 bases, with 9 bases between them. CDR3 region: CASSVGSSDEQFF. Written as DNA, the CDR3 is TGTGCCAGCAGCGTAGGCAGCAGCGATGAGCAGTTCTTC.

Turning to this clonotype: This may stem from a read error, because a much larger clone lies one nucleotide away. J is TRBJ1-1 and V is TRBV12-3 or TRBV12-4, with no clear D. The V gene lost 2 bases and the J gene lost 9 bases, with 10 bases spanning the gap. This CDR3 is 12 amino acids long. The CDR3 sequence: CASSLTPVKAFF. For the CDR3, the DNA is TGTGCCAGCAGTTTAACCCCCGTAAAAGCTTTCTTT.

This clonotype rates as medium-sized. The chain combines TRBV6-5 with TRBJ1-1; 7 nucleotides line up with TRBD1. V lost 6 bases, J lost 1 base, and 5 bases stayed unmatched. The CDR3 runs 14 residues. From germline, CDR1 is MNHEY and CDR2 SVGAGI. CDR3 loop: CASRWDSANTEAFF. CDR3 in DNA: TGTGCCAGCAGATGGGACAGTGCGAACACTGAAGCTTTCTTT.

The rearrangement uses TRBV15 and TRBJ1-6; D is unresolved. In germline, CDR1 is LNHNV, CDR2 YYDKDF (reference sequence). The V and J ends lost 3 bases and 7 bases respectively, with 10 bases between them. CDR3 length: 14 residues. CDR3: CATSSRRGNSPLHF. The CDR3 coding sequence is TGTGCCACCAGCAGTCGTCGGGGAAATTCACCCCTCCACTTT.

The sample holds many counts of this clonotype. The gene calls are TRBV13 and TRBJ2-2; D ambiguous. V lost 2 bases and J 1 base, leaving 14 bases between the germline ends. This CDR3 has 17 amino acids. Germline-derived CDR1 and CDR2 are PRHDT and FYEKMQ (reference sequence). For the CDR3, the DNA is TGTGCCAGCAGCTTAAAAGGCAATGAAGGGAACACCGGGGAGCTGTTTTTT. The encoded protein is CASSLKGNEGNTGELFF.

This clonotype has at least ten counts. V and J are TRBV20-1 and TRBJ2-7, with TRBD1 identical over 7 bases. The CDR3 spans 13 residues. The germline gives CDR1 DFQATT, CDR2 SNEGSKA (reference sequence). Unmatched junction bases numbered 8, after V lost 5 bases and J lost 4 bases. The CDR3 here is CSARVDRRYEQYF. For the CDR3, the DNA is TGCAGTGCTCGGGTGGACAGGCGATACGAGCAGTACTTC.

V usage is TRBV4-3 and J usage is TRBJ2-1; D might be TRBD2 (5 bases). Deletions cut 0 bases from V and 3 bases from J, with 15 bases between. Germline V gene sequence: CDR1 LGHNA, CDR2 YSLEER. The CDR3 runs 17 residues. The CDR3 nucleotides are TGCGCCAGCAGCCAAGATAAGGGATTAGCGATCTACAATGAGCAGTTCTTC. As protein: CASSQDKGLAIYNEQFF.

Details on this clonotype: This may be a read error, as it is one base from a much larger clone. The chain carries TRBV2 and TRBJ2-7, with no clear D. The CDR3 has 11 residues. CDR1 and CDR2 (germline): SNHLY, FYNNEI. The ends were cut back, 6 bases at V and 3 bases at J, with 6 bases in the middle. CDR3 DNA: TGTGCCAGCAGGAGGAACTACGAGCAGTACTTC. Translation gives CASRRNYEQYF.

This clonotype was counted ten times or more. The rearrangement links TRBV9 to TRBJ1-4; D not resolved. Trimming stripped 2 bases from V and 0 bases from J, with 5 bases between. Germline V gene data show CDR1 as SGDLS and CDR2 as YYNGEE. The CDR3 loop spans 14 amino acids. The CDR3 loop reads CASSVAPTNEKLFF. CDR3 in DNA: TGTGCCAGCAGCGTTGCACCAACTAATGAAAAACTGTTTTTT.

With regard to this clonotype: A much bigger clone sits one base away, suggesting this may be a read error. The V call is TRBV5-5, the J call TRBJ2-5; 8 nucleotides line up with TRBD1. The CDR3 consists of 13 residues. CDR1 and CDR2 from the germline V gene are SGHKS and YYEKEE (reference sequence). The CDR3: CASSDPGQETQYF. The CDR3 DNA reads as TGTGCCAGCAGCGATCCGGGACAGGAGACACAGTACTTC.

By share, this clonotype counts as medium-sized. V and J are TRBV7-3 and TRBJ2-5; unclear D gene. CDR1 and CDR2 (germline): SGHTA, FQGTGA. CDR3 length: 13 amino acids. Trimming removed 5 bases at V and 2 bases at J, with 9 bases between. The CDR3 region has the DNA TGTGCCAGCAGCCCCATAGAACAAGAGACCCAGTACTTC. Residues: CASSPIEQETQYF.

For this clonotype: This may arise from a read error, as a much more abundant clone is one base away. The chain links TRBV11-2 to TRBJ2-7; TRBD2 is a possible D gene (5 bases). In germline, CDR1 is SGHAT, CDR2 FQNNGV. The CDR3 covers 13 residues. V lost 3 bases and J 6 bases, leaving 12 bases between the germline ends. This CDR3 is CASSFSRGCEQYF. CDR3 nucleotide sequence: TGTGCCAGCAGCTTTTCCCGAGGGTGCGAGCAGTACTTC.

This clonotype was seen repeatedly, ten times or more. CDR3 sequence reads: CASSGHQRKSSYNEQFF. The CDR3 coding sequence is TGTGCCAGCAGCGGACATCAGCGGAAGAGCTCCTACAATGAGCAGTTCTTC. The genes are TRBV28 and TRBJ2-1; perhaps D is TRBD1 or TRBD2 (5 bases each). This CDR3 contains 17 residues. V lost 6 bases and J lost 0, with 18 bases in between. Germline CDR1 reads MDHEN; CDR2 reads SYDVKM.

This clonotype was counted between two and nine times. This chain uses TRBV9 with TRBJ2-3; 14 bases align to TRBD2. The CDR3 contains 18 residues. V trimming: 0 bases; J trimming: 5 bases; junction bases outside the gene matches: 8. Germline V gene data show CDR1 as SGDLS and CDR2 as YYNGEE. The CDR3 nucleotides are TGTGCCAGCAGCGTAGCTACAAAGGGGACTAGCGGGGGAGATACGCAGTATTTT. This encodes CASSVATKGTSGGDTQYF.

This clonotype came up many times. The chain uses TRBV28 and TRBJ1-2; tentatively, D is TRBD1 (5 bases). This CDR3 is built from 12 residues. Per germline, CDR1 MDHEN and CDR2 SYDVKM. V was shortened by 1 base and J by 10 bases, with 10 bases between the two germline ends. CDR3 DNA: TGTGCCAGCAGTTTATCAGGGAGAACCTACACCTTC. Its translation is CASSLSGRTYTF.